This T cell receptor (beta chain) was documented in a study of control samples from healthy donors and cancer patients. Profiled with immunoSEQ multiplex PCR; TCRdb holds only in-frame clones, not every one. The sample yields around 90,000 clones, around nine tenths seen once. Germline V gene sequence: CDR1 MNHNY, CDR2 SVGAGI (reference sequence). This CDR3 comprises 16 residues. J lost 1 base, V lost 5 bases, and 10 bases had no gene match. This chain connects TRBV6-6 to TRBJ1-1, with 7 bases aligning to TRBD1. The receptor was derived from a man aged 25 to 40 in good health. The sample comprised blood. The CDR3 region is CASSRRTGAPNTEAFF. In DNA, the CDR3 is TGTGCCAGCAGTCGACGAACAGGGGCCCCGAACACTGAAGCTTTCTTT.